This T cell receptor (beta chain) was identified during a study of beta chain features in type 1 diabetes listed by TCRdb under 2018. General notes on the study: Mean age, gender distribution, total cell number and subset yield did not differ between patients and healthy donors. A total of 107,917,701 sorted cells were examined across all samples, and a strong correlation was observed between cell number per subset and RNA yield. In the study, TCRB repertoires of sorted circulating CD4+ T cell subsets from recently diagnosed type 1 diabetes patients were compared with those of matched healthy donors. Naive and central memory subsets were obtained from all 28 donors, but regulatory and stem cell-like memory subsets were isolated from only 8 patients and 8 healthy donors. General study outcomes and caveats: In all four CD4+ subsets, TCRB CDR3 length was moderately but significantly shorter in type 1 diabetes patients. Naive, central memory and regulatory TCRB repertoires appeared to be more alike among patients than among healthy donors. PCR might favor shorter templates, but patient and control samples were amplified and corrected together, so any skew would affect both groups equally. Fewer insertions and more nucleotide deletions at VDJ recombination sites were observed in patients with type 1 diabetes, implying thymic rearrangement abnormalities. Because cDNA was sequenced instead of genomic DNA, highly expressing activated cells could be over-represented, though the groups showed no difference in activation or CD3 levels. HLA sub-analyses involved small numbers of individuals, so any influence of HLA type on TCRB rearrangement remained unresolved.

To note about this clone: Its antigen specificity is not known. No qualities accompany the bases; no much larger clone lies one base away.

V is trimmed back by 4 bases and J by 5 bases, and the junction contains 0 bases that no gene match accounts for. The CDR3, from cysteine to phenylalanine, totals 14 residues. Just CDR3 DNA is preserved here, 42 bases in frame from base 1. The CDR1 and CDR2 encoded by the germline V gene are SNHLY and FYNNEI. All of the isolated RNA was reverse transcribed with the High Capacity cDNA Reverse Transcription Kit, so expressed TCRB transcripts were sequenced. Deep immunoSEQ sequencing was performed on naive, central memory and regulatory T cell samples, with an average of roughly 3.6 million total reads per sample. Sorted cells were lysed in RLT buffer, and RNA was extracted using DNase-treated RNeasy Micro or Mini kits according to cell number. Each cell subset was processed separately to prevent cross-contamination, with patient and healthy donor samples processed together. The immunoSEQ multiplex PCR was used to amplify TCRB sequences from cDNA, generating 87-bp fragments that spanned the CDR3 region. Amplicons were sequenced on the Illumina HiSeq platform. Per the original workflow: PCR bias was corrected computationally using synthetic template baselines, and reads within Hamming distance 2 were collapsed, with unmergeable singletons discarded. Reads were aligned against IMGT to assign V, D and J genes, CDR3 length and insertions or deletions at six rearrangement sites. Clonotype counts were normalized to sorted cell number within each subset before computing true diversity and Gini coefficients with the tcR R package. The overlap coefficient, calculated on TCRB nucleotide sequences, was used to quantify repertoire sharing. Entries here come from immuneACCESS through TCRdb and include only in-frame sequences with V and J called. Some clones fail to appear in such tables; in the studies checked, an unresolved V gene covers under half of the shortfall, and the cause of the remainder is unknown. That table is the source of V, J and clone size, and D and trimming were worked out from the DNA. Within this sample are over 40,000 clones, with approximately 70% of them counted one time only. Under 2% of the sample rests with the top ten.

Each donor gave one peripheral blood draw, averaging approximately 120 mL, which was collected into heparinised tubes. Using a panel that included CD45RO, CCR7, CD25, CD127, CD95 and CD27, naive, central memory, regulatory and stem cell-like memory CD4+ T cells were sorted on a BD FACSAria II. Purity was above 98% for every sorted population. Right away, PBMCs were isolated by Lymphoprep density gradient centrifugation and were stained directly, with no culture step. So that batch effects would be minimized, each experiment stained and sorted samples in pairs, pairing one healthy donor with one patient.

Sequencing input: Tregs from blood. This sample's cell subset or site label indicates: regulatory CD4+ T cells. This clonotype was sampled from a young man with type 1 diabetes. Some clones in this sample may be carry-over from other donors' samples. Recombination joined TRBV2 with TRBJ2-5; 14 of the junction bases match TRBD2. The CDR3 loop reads CASSGTSGRETQYF. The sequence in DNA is TGTGCCAGCAGTGGGACTAGCGGGAGGGAGACCCAGTACTTC.